This TCR beta chain was recorded in a study of T-cell reconstitution after alpha-beta-depleted transplantation in children. In this sample, this clonotype turned up many times. The TCRbeta library incorporated unique molecular identifiers. MiXCR, run by TCRdb on the PCR reads, gives a single entry per CDR3 protein. The sample carries 640,000 or so distinct CDR3 sequences, 15% to 20% recorded once. CDR1 is DFQATT, CDR2 SNEGSKA, per germline (reference sequence). Trimming took 0 bases from V and 3 from J; bases not matched to a gene: 12. CDR3 length: 18 amino acids. This sequence originates from a human donor who donated a stem cell graft to a child with acute myeloid leukemia. This specimen consisted of PBMCs from the stem cell graft donor, obtained from the stem cell graft. V usage is TRBV20-1 and J usage is TRBJ1-2, with 11 bases identical to TRBD1. CDR3 nucleotide sequence: TGCAGTGCTAGAGATGATTTCCTGGACAGGGGGCACTACTATGGCTACACCTTC. Translated, it gives CSARDDFLDRGHYYGYTF.